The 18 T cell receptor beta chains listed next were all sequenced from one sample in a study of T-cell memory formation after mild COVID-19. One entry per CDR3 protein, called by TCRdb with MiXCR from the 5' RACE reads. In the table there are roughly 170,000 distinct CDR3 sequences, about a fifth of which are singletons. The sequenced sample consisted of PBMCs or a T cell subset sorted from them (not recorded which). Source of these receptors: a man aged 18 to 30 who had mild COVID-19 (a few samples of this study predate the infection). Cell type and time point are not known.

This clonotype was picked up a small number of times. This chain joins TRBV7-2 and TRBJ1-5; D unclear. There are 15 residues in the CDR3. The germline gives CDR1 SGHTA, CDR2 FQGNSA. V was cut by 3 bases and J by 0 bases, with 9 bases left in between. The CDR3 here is CASSFEPYSNQPQHF. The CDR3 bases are TGTGCCAGCAGCTTTGAACCTTATAGCAATCAGCCCCAGCATTTT.

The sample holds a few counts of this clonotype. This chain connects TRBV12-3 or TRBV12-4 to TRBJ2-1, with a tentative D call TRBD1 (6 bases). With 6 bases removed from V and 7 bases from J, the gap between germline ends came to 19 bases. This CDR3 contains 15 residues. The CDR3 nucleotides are TGTGCCAGCAGCCCAGGGGCCCAGAGGTTAAATGAGCAGTTCTTC. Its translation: CASSPGAQRLNEQFF.

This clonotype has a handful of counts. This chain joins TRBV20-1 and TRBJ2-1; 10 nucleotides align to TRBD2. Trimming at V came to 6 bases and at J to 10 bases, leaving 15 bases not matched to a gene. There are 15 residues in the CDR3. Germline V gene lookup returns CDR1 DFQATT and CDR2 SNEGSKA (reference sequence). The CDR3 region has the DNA TGCAGTGCGGTGTGGCTAGCGGGGGTACCTCCCGAGCAGTTCTTC. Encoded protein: CSAVWLAGVPPEQFF.

CDR3 nucleotides: TGTGCCAGCAGCGCTAGGACCGGTGATGCTTTCTTT. It encodes CASSARTGDAFF. The V gene is TRBV7-3, the J gene TRBJ1-1; D ambiguous. V lost 5 bases and J 11 bases, leaving 15 bases between the germline ends. Germline CDR1 SGHTA, CDR2 FQGTGA. There are 12 residues in the CDR3.

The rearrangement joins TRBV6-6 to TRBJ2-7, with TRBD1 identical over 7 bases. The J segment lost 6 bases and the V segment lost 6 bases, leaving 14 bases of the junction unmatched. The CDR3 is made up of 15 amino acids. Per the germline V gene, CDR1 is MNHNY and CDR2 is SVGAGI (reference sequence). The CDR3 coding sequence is TGTGCCAGCAGCCCTACCGCGCCGGGACAGAGCGAGCAGTACGTC. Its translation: CASSPTAPGQSEQYV.

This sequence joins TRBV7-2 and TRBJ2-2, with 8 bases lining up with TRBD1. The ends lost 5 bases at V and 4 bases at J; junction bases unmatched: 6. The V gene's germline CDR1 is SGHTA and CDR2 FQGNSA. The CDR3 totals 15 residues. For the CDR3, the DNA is TGTGCCAGCAGCCTCTTTCAGGGGGCCACCGGGGAGCTGTTTTTT. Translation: CASSLFQGATGELFF.

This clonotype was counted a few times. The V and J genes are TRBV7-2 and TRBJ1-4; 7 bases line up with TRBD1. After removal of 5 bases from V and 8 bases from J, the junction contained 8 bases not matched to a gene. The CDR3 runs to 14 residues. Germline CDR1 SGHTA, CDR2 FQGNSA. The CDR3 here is CASSPRQGWEKLFF. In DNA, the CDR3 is TGTGCCAGCAGCCCCAGACAGGGCTGGGAAAAACTGTTTTTT. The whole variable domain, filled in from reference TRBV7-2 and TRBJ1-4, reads GAGVSQSPSNKVTEKGKDVELRCDPISGHTALYWYRQSLGQGLEFLIYFQGNSAPDKSGLPSDRFSAERTGGSVSTLTIQRTQQEDSAVYLCASSPRQGWEKLFFGSGTQLSVL.

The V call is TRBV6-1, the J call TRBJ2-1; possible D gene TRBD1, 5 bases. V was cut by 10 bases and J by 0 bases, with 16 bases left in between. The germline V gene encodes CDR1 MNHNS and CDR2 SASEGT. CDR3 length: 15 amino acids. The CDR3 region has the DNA TGTGCCACATCCCCGACAGCCAACTCCTACAATGAGCAGTTCTTC. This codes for CATSPTANSYNEQFF.

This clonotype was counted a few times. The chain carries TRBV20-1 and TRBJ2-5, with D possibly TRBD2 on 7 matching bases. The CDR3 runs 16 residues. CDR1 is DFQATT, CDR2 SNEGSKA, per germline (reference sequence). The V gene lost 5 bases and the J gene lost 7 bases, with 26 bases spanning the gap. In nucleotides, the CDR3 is TGCAGTGCTCCGAGGGGGGGGGGCGCGAGAGTCGGGACCCAGTACTTC. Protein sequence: CSAPRGGGARVGTQYF.

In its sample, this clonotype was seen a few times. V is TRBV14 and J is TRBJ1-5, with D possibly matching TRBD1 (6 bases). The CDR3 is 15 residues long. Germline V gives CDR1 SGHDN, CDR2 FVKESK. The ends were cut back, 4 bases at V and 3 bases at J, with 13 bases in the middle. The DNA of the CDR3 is TGTGCCAGCAGCCCCGGGGGGGCCCACAATCAGCCCCAGCATTTT. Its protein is CASSPGGAHNQPQHF.

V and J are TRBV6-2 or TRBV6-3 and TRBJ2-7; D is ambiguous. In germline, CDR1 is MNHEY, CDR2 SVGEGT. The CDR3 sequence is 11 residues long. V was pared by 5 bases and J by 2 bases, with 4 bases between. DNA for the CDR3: TGTGCCAGCAGTAATACCTACGAGCAGTACGTC. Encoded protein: CASSNTYEQYV.

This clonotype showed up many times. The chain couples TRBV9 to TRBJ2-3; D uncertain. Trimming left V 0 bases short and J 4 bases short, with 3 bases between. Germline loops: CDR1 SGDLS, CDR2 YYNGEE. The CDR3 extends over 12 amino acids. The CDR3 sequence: CASSVAADTQYF. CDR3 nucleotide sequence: TGTGCCAGCAGCGTAGCAGCAGATACGCAGTATTTT. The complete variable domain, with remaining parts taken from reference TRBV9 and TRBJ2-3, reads DSGVTQTPKHLITATGQRVTLRCSPRSGDLSVYWYQQSLDQGLQFLIQYYNGEERAKGNILERFSAQQFPDLHSELNLSSLELGDSALYFCASSVAADTQYFGPGTRLTVL.

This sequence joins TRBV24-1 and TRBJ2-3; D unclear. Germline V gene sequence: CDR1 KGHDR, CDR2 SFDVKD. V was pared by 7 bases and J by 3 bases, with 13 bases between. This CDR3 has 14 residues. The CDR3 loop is CATSSPTPTDTQYF. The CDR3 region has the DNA TGTGCCACCAGCAGTCCTACGCCTACAGATACGCAGTATTTT.

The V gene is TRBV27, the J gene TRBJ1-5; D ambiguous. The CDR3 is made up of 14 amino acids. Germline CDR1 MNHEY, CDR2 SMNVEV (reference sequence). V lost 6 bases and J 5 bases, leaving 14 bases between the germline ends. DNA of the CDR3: TGTGCCAGCAGATCTTCACTGGGTTATCAGCCCCAGCATTTT. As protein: CASRSSLGYQPQHF.

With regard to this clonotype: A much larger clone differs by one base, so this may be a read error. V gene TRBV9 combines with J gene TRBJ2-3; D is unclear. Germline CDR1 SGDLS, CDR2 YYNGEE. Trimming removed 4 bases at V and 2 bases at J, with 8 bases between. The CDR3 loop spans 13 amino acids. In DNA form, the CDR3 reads TGTGCCAGCAGCCCCAACCCCACAGATACGCAGTATTTT. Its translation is CASSPNPTDTQYF.

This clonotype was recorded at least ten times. For the CDR3, the DNA is TGCAGTGCTAGAGACAATGAAGCTTTCTTT. It yields the protein CSARDNEAFF. The chain links TRBV20-1 to TRBJ1-1; D gene ambiguous. Between the trimmed V and J ends, which lost 0 bases and 7 bases, there was a span of 3 bases. The CDR3 length is 10 residues. Per germline, CDR1 DFQATT and CDR2 SNEGSKA (reference sequence).

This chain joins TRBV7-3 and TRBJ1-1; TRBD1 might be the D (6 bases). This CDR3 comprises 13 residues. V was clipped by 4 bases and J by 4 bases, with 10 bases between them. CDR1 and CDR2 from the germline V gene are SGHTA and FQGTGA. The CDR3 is CASSSPGATEAFF. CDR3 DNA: TGTGCCAGCAGCTCCCCAGGGGCCACTGAAGCTTTCTTT.

CDR3: CAISGGTGADNQPQHF. CDR3 nucleotides: TGTGCCATCAGTGGGGGGACAGGGGCGGACAATCAGCCCCAGCATTTT. This chain connects TRBV10-3 to TRBJ1-5; 10 bases agree with TRBD1. The germline CDR1 and CDR2 sequences are ENHRY and SYGVKD. V dropped 4 bases and J dropped 3; count of bases not matched to a gene: 6. The CDR3 is 16 amino acids.